The present T cell receptor beta chain was sequenced within a study of low-dose radiotherapy and immunotherapy resistance in tumors. About the research overall: Aspirin was taken orally at 300 mg daily by patients, and this continued for four cycles from cycle 1 day 1.

Germline CDR1 LGHDT, CDR2 YNNKEL (reference sequence). The CDR3 is 14 residues long. The germline V and J ends were trimmed by 3 bases and 0 bases, with 8 bases remaining between them. Primers targeting TRAV and TRBV primed first-strand cDNA, covering alpha and beta chains. It was with a constant-region primer and a V-primer adapter that TCRs were amplified over roughly 19 PCR cycles. TCRdb itself ran the reads through MiXCR, one entry per CDR3 protein. The sample holds tens of thousands of distinct CDR3 sequences; less than 40% are singletons and the top ten take 11%. Time point described: before trial treatment.

This material consisted of PBMCs, taken before treatment. The source is a female donor with ovarian cancer. The chain employs TRBV3-1 and TRBJ1-2; D is undetermined. The CDR3, as DNA: TGTGCCAGCAGCCAGGGCAGAACTAACTATGGCTACACCTTC. It translates to CASSQGRTNYGYTF.